Given below is one TCR beta chain in context. The PCR was carried out with 60 Vbeta primers and 13 Jbeta primers. Original methodology: Among the unique TCR beta chains that a later analysis counted, about 85 million in all, 10 million to 14 million were shared. Only in-frame clones appear in the TCRdb table, and some are missing; sequencing was by immunoSEQ multiplex PCR. V and J calls and clone size come straight from that table; D and trimming were deduced from the DNA. The table shows more than 200,000 clones, with 60% to 80% occurring only once. The sample is drawn from a study of cytomegalovirus exposure and HLA in healthy donors. V lost 3 bases to trimming and J lost 4 bases; unmatched junction nucleotides: 5. The CDR3 length is 16 residues. In germline, CDR1 is SGHRS, CDR2 YFSETQ.

The chain is built from TRBV5-1 and TRBJ2-1; 12 bases align to TRBD2. The specimen sequenced was PBMCs. The TCR was taken from a man between 18 and 35 years old in good health and CMV-seronegative. The chain's CDR3 is CASSSGTSGLYNEQFF. The DNA for the CDR3 is TGCGCCAGCAGCTCGGGGACTAGCGGGTTATACAATGAGCAGTTCTTC.